One and the same sample provided the 11 T cell receptor beta chains below, sequenced in a study of cytomegalovirus exposure and HLA in healthy donors. Researchers ran the PCR with 60 Vbeta and 13 Jbeta primers. The protocol was immunoSEQ multiplex PCR, while the TCRdb copy is restricted to in-frame clones and leaves out a portion. Of roughly 160,000 clones in the sample, 65% to 85% were seen once. Source material: PBMCs. All receptors derive from a boy younger than 10 in good health and CMV-seronegative.

The V gene is TRBV7-2, the J gene TRBJ2-3; D is unclear. Trimming left V 1 base short and J 1 base short, with 9 bases between. Germline CDR1 is SGHTA and CDR2 is FQGNSA. The CDR3 length is 15 residues. CDR3 protein: CASSLVRAGTDTQYF. The CDR3 nucleotides are TGTGCCAGCAGCTTAGTACGAGCTGGCACAGATACGCAGTATTTT. The complete variable domain, with remaining parts taken from reference TRBV7-2 and TRBJ2-3, reads GAGVSQSPSNKVTEKGKDVELRCDPISGHTALYWYRQSLGQGLEFLIYFQGNSAPDKSGLPSDRFSAERTGGSVSTLTIQRTQQEDSAVYLCASSLVRAGTDTQYFGPGTRLTVL.

V and J are TRBV7-2 and TRBJ1-4; weak D call: TRBD1 (6 bases). Trimming shortened V by 3 bases and J by 8 bases, and 13 bases separated the two germline ends. Looked up from germline, CDR1 is SGHTA and CDR2 is FQGNSA. This CDR3 spans 14 amino acids. Here the CDR3 DNA reads TGTGCCAGCAGCTTTGACAGGTCCGGAGAAAAACTGTTTTTT. It specifies CASSFDRSGEKLFF.

This clone was counted between two and nine times. V and J are TRBV7-9 and TRBJ1-3; tentatively, D is TRBD1 (6 bases). Germline V lookup: CDR1 SEHNR, CDR2 FQNEAQ (reference sequence). The CDR3 has 13 residues. The V and J ends lost 11 bases and 0 bases respectively, with 11 bases between them. CDR3 bases: TGTGCCTCGGACAGCAACTCTGGAAACACCATATATTTT. The encoded protein is CASDSNSGNTIYF.

The chain uses TRBV14 and TRBJ1-1, with a tentative D call TRBD1 (5 bases). CDR3 length: 16 amino acids. The germline V gene encodes CDR1 SGHDN and CDR2 FVKESK. V was shortened by 1 base and J by 5 bases, with 17 bases between the two germline ends. CDR3 DNA sequence: TGTGCCAGCAGCCAAGGTTCGAGTGGGGGGAGTACTGAAGCTTTCTTT. This sequence encodes CASSQGSSGGSTEAFF.

The CDR3 loop reads CASSLLAGGQETQYF. The CDR3 nucleotides are TGCGCCAGCAGCTTACTAGCGGGAGGACAAGAGACCCAGTACTTC. The rearrangement links TRBV5-1 to TRBJ2-5, with 12 bases that match TRBD2. Trimming at V came to 2 bases and at J to 2 bases, leaving 1 base not matched to a gene. Germline V gene data show CDR1 as SGHRS and CDR2 as YFSETQ. CDR3 length equals 15 residues.

The chain is built from TRBV6-5 and TRBJ1-3; maybe TRBD1 (6 bases). Germline-derived CDR1 and CDR2 are MNHEY and SVGAGI. The CDR3 runs 13 residues. V was pared by 8 bases and J by 9 bases, with 17 bases between. CDR3 nucleotide sequence: TGTGCCAGCGGGACAACTGGAAGTTCCACCATATATTTT. It yields the protein CASGTTGSSTIYF.

This rearrangement joins TRBV19 to TRBJ2-7; 9 bases are shared with TRBD1. CDR1 LNHDA and CDR2 SQIVND come from the germline V gene (reference sequence). V was clipped by 1 base and J by 2 bases; unmatched bases: 3. CDR3 length: 15 amino acids. The CDR3: CASSIGGTGTYEQYF. The DNA of the CDR3 is TGTGCCAGTAGTATAGGGGGGACAGGGACCTACGAGCAGTACTTC.

The gene calls are TRBV19 and TRBJ2-4; 11 bases line up with TRBD2. The CDR3 contains 15 residues. With V trimmed by 6 bases and J by 6 bases, 7 bases remained unmatched. Germline V gene lookup returns CDR1 LNHDA and CDR2 SQIVND (reference sequence). CDR3 sequence: CASSQTSGVLNIQYF. CDR3 coding DNA: TGTGCCAGTAGCCAGACTAGCGGGGTTCTAAACATTCAGTACTTC.

The chain has TRBV6-5 and TRBJ2-2; TRBD1 is a possible D gene (5 bases). The length of the CDR3 is 15 residues. Germline V CDR1 and CDR2: MNHEY, SVGAGI. V dropped 6 bases and J dropped 6 bases, with 17 bases sitting between them. The CDR3, as DNA: TGTGCCAGCAGCTACAGTAAGGGGTTGGCCGGGGAGCTGTTTTTT. Protein sequence: CASSYSKGLAGELFF.

This chain connects TRBV5-1 to TRBJ2-5, with a tentative D call TRBD2 (6 bases). Trimming pared 0 bases from V and 5 bases from J, leaving 17 bases between. CDR1 is SGHRS, CDR2 YFSETQ, per germline. The CDR3 runs to 16 residues. As DNA, the CDR3 is TGCGCCAGCAGCTTGGCCAATGGAGGGTTGGGGGAGACCCAGTACTTC. Protein product: CASSLANGGLGETQYF.

The table lists this clone with a count of one. The V and J genes are TRBV6-5 and TRBJ1-2, with 9 nucleotides matching TRBD1. V shed 7 bases and J 8 bases; nucleotides not matched to a gene: 8. Germline assignment: CDR1 MNHEY and CDR2 SVGAGI. The CDR3 contains 13 residues. CDR3 DNA: TGTGCCAGCACCACGGGGACAGGGAAAGGCTACACCTTC. This sequence encodes CASTTGTGKGYTF.